This is a list of T cell receptor beta chains from one sample in a study of identical twins. Each CDR3 protein is one row after TCRdb ran MiXCR on the 5' RACE reads. The sample has fewer than 550,000 distinct CDR3 sequences, roughly 13% seen once; the top ten hold approximately 1%. These same records also appear under a second study, on yellow fever vaccine responses in identical twins.

Sequenced material: CD4+ T cells sorted from blood. The source is a woman aged 18-29 years in good health. CDR3s include the opening cysteine and the closing phenylalanine or tryptophan. A D gene is named only where the DNA matches it firmly. Only some rows state a clone size, as once, few, many or a class for expanded clones.

abundance	j_gene	v_gene	d_gene	CDR3aa	CDR3nt
many	TRBJ2-3	TRBV7-2	.	CASSLWGPDTQYF	TGTGCCAGCAGCCTTTGGGGGCCAGATACGCAGTATTTT
.	TRBJ2-1	TRBV6-2/TRBV6-3	TRBD2	CASSYSTLAGRLSYNEQFF	TGTGCCAGCAGTTACTCAACACTAGCGGGACGGTTGTCCTACAATGAGCAGTTCTTC
.	TRBJ2-1	TRBV10-3	.	CATSQVNEQFF	TGTGCCACCTCACAAGTCAATGAGCAGTTCTTC
.	TRBJ2-2	TRBV6-2/TRBV6-3	.	CASSRRGGGNTGELFF	TGTGCCAGCAGTAGAAGGGGCGGTGGGAACACCGGGGAGCTGTTTTTT
few	TRBJ2-2	TRBV28	TRBD2	CASSPAGLAGSRTGELFF	TGTGCCAGCAGTCCAGCAGGACTAGCGGGGTCGAGGACCGGGGAGCTGTTTTTT
few	TRBJ2-7	TRBV20-1	.	CSAITGSEQYF	TGCAGTGCTATAACAGGGTCCGAGCAGTACTTC
many	TRBJ2-1	TRBV27	TRBD2	CASRPLAALVYNEQFF	TGTGCCAGCAGGCCGCTAGCGGCCCTGGTCTACAATGAGCAGTTCTTC
.	TRBJ2-7	TRBV12-3/TRBV12-4	.	CASSFYRAYEQYF	TGTGCCAGCAGTTTCTACAGGGCCTACGAGCAGTACTTC
.	TRBJ2-7	TRBV28	TRBD2	CASSPVGLVRSEQYF	TGTGCCAGCAGTCCCGTGGGACTAGTACGATCCGAGCAGTACTTC
.	TRBJ2-6	TRBV18	.	CASSPPGGSGANVLTF	TGTGCCAGCTCACCACCGGGGGGTTCTGGGGCCAACGTCCTGACTTTC
.	TRBJ2-7	TRBV7-2	TRBD2	CASSLALAGGTYEQYF	TGTGCCAGCAGCTTAGCGTTAGCGGGAGGGACCTACGAGCAGTACTTC
few	TRBJ1-1	TRBV7-9	.	CASSLPGWANTEAFF	TGTGCCAGCAGCTTACCAGGATGGGCCAACACTGAAGCTTTCTTT
few	TRBJ2-5	TRBV5-5	TRBD1	CASSLQDRGRYQETQYF	TGTGCCAGCAGCCTCCAAGACAGGGGACGGTACCAAGAGACCCAGTACTTC
.	TRBJ1-6	TRBV6-1	.	CASTTPTVGSPLHF	TGTGCCAGCACAACGCCGACAGTCGGCTCACCCCTCCACTTT
few	TRBJ1-3	TRBV2	TRBD1	CASRADRVSSGNTIYF	TGTGCCAGCAGAGCCGACAGGGTGAGCTCTGGAAACACCATATATTTT
few	TRBJ2-1	TRBV18	.	CASSPGPATINEQFF	TGTGCCAGCTCACCAGGCCCAGCTACGATCAATGAGCAGTTCTTC
many	TRBJ2-1	TRBV12-3/TRBV12-4	TRBD2	CASSLAGAYNEQFF	TGTGCCAGCAGCTTAGCGGGAGCGTACAATGAGCAGTTCTTC
few	TRBJ2-2	TRBV19	.	CASRVSPNTGELFF	TGTGCCAGTAGGGTCAGCCCCAACACCGGGGAGCTGTTTTTT
.	TRBJ2-4	TRBV3-1	.	CASSLNLGNIQYF	TGTGCCAGCAGCCTAAATTTGGGGAACATTCAGTACTTC
many	TRBJ1-4	TRBV20-1	.	CSATRGTELFF	TGCAGTGCAACGAGAGGGACGGAACTGTTTTTT
.	TRBJ2-2	TRBV25-1	.	CASSEFRVNTGELFF	TGTGCCAGCAGTGAATTCAGGGTTAACACCGGGGAGCTGTTTTTT
.	TRBJ1-2	TRBV5-1	.	CASSLEGGRNGYTF	TGCGCCAGCAGCTTGGAGGGGGGTCGGAATGGCTACACCTTC
.	TRBJ2-3	TRBV3-1	TRBD1	CASSQLTGGGYTQYF	TGTGCCAGCAGCCAGTTGACAGGGGGCGGATATACGCAGTATTTT
once	TRBJ1-1	TRBV6-1	TRBD1	CASSQRQGSTEAFF	TGTGCCAGCAGTCAAAGACAGGGTAGCACTGAAGCTTTCTTT
.	TRBJ2-3	TRBV7-9	TRBD2	CASSLQSGRSTDTQYF	TGTGCCAGCAGCTTACAAAGCGGGAGGTCAACAGATACGCAGTATTTT
few	TRBJ2-4	TRBV15	.	CATSRGPGRDKNIQYF	TGTGCCACCAGCAGAGGACCGGGGCGCGACAAAAACATTCAGTACTTC
.	TRBJ2-7	TRBV20-1	TRBD2	CSARSSLAGGTYEQYF	TGCAGTGCTAGGTCTTCCCTAGCGGGAGGGACCTACGAGCAGTACTTC
few	TRBJ2-1	TRBV28	TRBD1	CASSPQTGVHNEQFF	TGTGCCAGCAGTCCCCAGACAGGGGTCCACAATGAGCAGTTCTTC
.	TRBJ1-2	TRBV20-1	.	CSAMNPVGLRGYTF	TGCAGTGCTATGAACCCTGTGGGGTTGCGTGGCTACACCTTC
.	TRBJ2-2	TRBV7-2	.	CASSFNPTFTGELFF	TGTGCCAGCAGCTTTAACCCGACTTTCACCGGGGAGCTGTTTTTT
.	TRBJ1-5	TRBV4-2	.	CASSQAGEGQPQHF	TGTGCCAGCAGCCAAGCAGGGGAGGGTCAGCCCCAGCATTTT
.	TRBJ2-1	TRBV4-2	TRBD2	CASSQTTSGYNEQFF	TGTGCCAGCAGCCAGACGACTAGCGGGTACAATGAGCAGTTCTTC
few	TRBJ1-2	TRBV19	TRBD1	CASSMTGQGSGYTF	TGTGCCAGTAGTATGACCGGACAGGGAAGTGGCTACACCTTC
.	TRBJ2-5	TRBV13	TRBD1	CASSLSGTGFRETQYF	TGTGCCAGCAGCTTATCCGGGACAGGGTTTCGAGAGACCCAGTACTTC
few	TRBJ2-6	TRBV28	TRBD2	CASSLAVNWGGNSGANVLTF	TGTGCCAGTAGCCTAGCGGTAAACTGGGGGGGAAACTCTGGGGCCAACGTCCTGACTTTC
few	TRBJ2-7	TRBV20-1	TRBD2	CSASPSSGRYEQYF	TGCAGTGCTAGCCCGTCTAGCGGGAGATACGAGCAGTACTTC
few	TRBJ2-7	TRBV5-1	.	CASSLGMGPLGYEQYF	TGCGCCAGCAGCTTGGGAATGGGCCCTTTGGGGTACGAGCAGTACTTC
many	TRBJ2-7	TRBV5-1	.	CASSLAEGRVSYEQYF	TGCGCCAGCAGCTTGGCCGAGGGAAGAGTTTCCTACGAGCAGTACTTC
few	TRBJ2-3	TRBV29-1	TRBD2	CSDRPSGIGDTQYF	TGCAGCGACCGTCCTAGCGGGATCGGAGATACGCAGTATTTT
.	TRBJ2-7	TRBV30	.	CAWGGYEQYF	TGTGCCTGGGGGGGTTACGAGCAGTACTTC
.	TRBJ2-1	TRBV28	.	CASSLRRKSYNEQFF	TGTGCCAGCAGTTTAAGGCGGAAATCCTACAATGAGCAGTTCTTC
.	TRBJ1-1	TRBV15	TRBD1	CATSTSGGGTEAFF	TGTGCCACCAGCACATCAGGGGGAGGCACTGAAGCTTTCTTT
.	TRBJ2-5	TRBV28	TRBD1	CASSWGTGRETQYF	TGTGCCAGCAGTTGGGGGACAGGGCGAGAGACCCAGTACTTC
many	TRBJ2-3	TRBV7-2	TRBD2	CASSLTSGTDTQYF	TGTGCCAGCAGCCTGACTAGCGGCACAGATACGCAGTATTTT
few	TRBJ2-7	TRBV3-1	TRBD2	CASSQDTSGVWEQYF	TGTGCCAGCAGCCAAGACACTAGCGGGGTGTGGGAGCAGTACTTC
.	TRBJ1-5	TRBV4-2	TRBD1	CASSQDYDAGTGVWQPQHF	TGTGCCAGCAGCCAAGATTACGACGCCGGGACAGGGGTCTGGCAGCCCCAGCATTTT
.	TRBJ1-2	TRBV5-1	.	CASSPLGAVTATYGYTF	TGCGCCAGCAGCCCCCTGGGGGCAGTGACGGCTACCTATGGCTACACCTTC
.	TRBJ1-1	TRBV12-3/TRBV12-4	.	CASSRQSMNTEAFF	TGTGCCAGCAGTAGACAGTCAATGAACACTGAAGCTTTCTTT
.	TRBJ1-2	TRBV28	.	CASSKSFGDSNYGYTF	TGTGCCAGCAGCAAGAGTTTCGGGGACTCTAACTATGGCTACACCTTC
many	TRBJ2-7	TRBV5-6	.	CASSLGSKDGERYF	TGTGCCAGCAGCTTGGGGTCCAAGGATGGCGAGCGGTACTTC
.	TRBJ1-6	TRBV20-1	.	CSARASGVGNSPLHF	TGCAGTGCTAGAGCTAGTGGGGTTGGTAATTCACCCCTCCACTTT
.	TRBJ2-7	TRBV5-5	TRBD2	CASSREGGYEQYF	TGTGCCAGCAGCCGGGAGGGGGGATACGAGCAGTACTTC